This T cell receptor (beta chain) was identified in a study of regulatory T cells in long-lasting Graves disease. Points from the study as a whole: Persistent disease was characterized by preferential usage of TRBV28, TRBJ1-2 and TRBJ2-5.

To make TCR beta libraries, researchers used iRepertoire HTBI primers and Arm-PCR of CDR3 regions. Per the study methods: Among the samples, 60 to 75 TRBV and some 13 TRBJ segments were identified. Via MiXCR, TCRdb re-called the multiplex PCR reads, giving one row per CDR3 protein. TCRdb, not the original authors, processed these V and J calls. The sample has approximately 360,000 distinct CDR3 sequences, about 12% seen once. CDR1 is SEHNR, CDR2 FQNEAQ, per germline (reference sequence). The CDR3 has 16 amino acids. In this sample, this clonotype turned up a few times. No antigen is known for it. One end of the junction does not line up with germline, which may come from a read error. Time point given: newly diagnosed GD, antithyroid drugs for less than 3 months. PBMC RNA was the source of the TCR library. This same sample was also taken into another study, of T cells in Graves' hyperthyroidism and ophthalmopathy. From that paper: Stable hyperthyroidism: no ophthalmopathy progression over 18 months of follow-up. Also found in blood were most expanded thyroid clonotypes above 0.001.

The specimen was peripheral blood mononuclear cells (PBMCs), collected at new diagnosis, from a patient treated with antithyroid drugs. The chain uses TRBV7-9 and TRBJ1-4, with D perhaps matching TRBD1 (5 bases). The receptor was isolated from a woman between 18 and 29 years old with Graves disease. In DNA, the CDR3 is TGTGCCAGCCGCTTAGATTACCGGGGCCGAAATGAAAAACTGTTTTTT. The encoded protein is CASRLDYRGRNEKLFF.